One T cell receptor (beta chain) is described in this entry. The antigen remains undetermined. Its ends do not fully match the called genes, so a read error is possible. These data belong to a study of radiotherapy plus CTLA-4 blockade in lung cancer. Whole-study context: Objective responses occurred in 15% to 20% of patients; over 25% had disease control.

The data were produced by immunoSEQ multiplex PCR, yet TCRdb's version contains in-frame clones alone and is incomplete. The sample consists of under 95,000 clones, around 80% of them appearing once. Germline assignment: CDR1 SGHTA and CDR2 FQGNSA. The CDR3 has 14 amino acids. Those patients who had chemo-refractory metastatic non-small-cell lung cancer were given focal radiation along with CTLA-4 blockade through ipilimumab. Whole-study results and caveats: Reports identified early blood T cell clone dynamics, with interferon-beta, as the best response predictor. Researchers report tumor-derived TCR clones expanding in blood after radiotherapy plus ipilimumab.

This receptor was taken from a human donor with non-small cell lung cancer who had stable disease on radiotherapy plus ipilimumab. This chain connects TRBV7-2 to TRBJ2-7; TRBD2 might be the D (6 bases). The sample consisted of peripheral blood, taken from a patient treated with radiotherapy plus ipilimumab. The CDR3 coding sequence is TGTGCCAGCAGCCTAGCGCCTAGCTCCTACGAGCAGTACTTC. Residues: CASSLAPSSYEQYF. Drawing the rest from reference TRBV7-2 and TRBJ2-7, the complete variable domain is GAGVSQSPSNKVTEKGKDVELRCDPISGHTALYWYRQSLGQGLEFLIYFQGNSAPDKSGLPSDRFSAERTGGSVSTLTIQRTQQEDSAVYLCASSLAPSSYEQYFGPGTRLTVT.